Listed here are 30 T cell receptor beta chains from one sample, sequenced in a study of vaccination effects on CD4 cells after COVID-19. The antigens of these receptors remain unknown. Antigen-specific CD4+ T cell clonotypes were called by their expansion after viral peptide-pool culture in ViraFEST. At the end of roughly 9 days of culture, CD4+ T cells were isolated. Neither prior SARS-CoV-2 infection nor positive nucleocapsid antibodies were present in the vaccine recipients. The protocol was immunoSEQ multiplex PCR, while the TCRdb copy is restricted to in-frame clones and leaves out a portion. The table lists about 71,000 clones, 80% of them singletons, with more than 10% in the top ten. The source material was CD4+ T cells from PBMCs cultured with SARS-CoV-2 spike peptides, sampled before COVID-19 vaccination. Receptors were obtained from a human donor who received a COVID-19 vaccine.

V usage is TRBV14 and J usage is TRBJ1-1; D is undetermined. Looked up from germline, CDR1 is SGHDN and CDR2 is FVKESK. Trimming took 0 bases from V and 3 from J, leaving 8 bases between them. The CDR3 sequence is 14 residues long. The CDR3 reads CASSQDWSYTEAFF. CDR3 coding DNA: TGTGCCAGCAGCCAAGATTGGAGCTACACTGAAGCTTTCTTT. The full variable domain, its missing parts supplied by reference TRBV14 and TRBJ1-1, is EAGVTQFPSHSVIEKGQTVTLRCDPISGHDNLYWYRRVMGKEIKFLLHFVKESKQDESGMPNNRFLAERTGGTYSTLKVQPAELEDSGVYFCASSQDWSYTEAFFGQGTRLTVV.

V gene TRBV5-1 combines with J gene TRBJ1-2, with 7 bases aligning to TRBD1. Germline assignment: CDR1 SGHRS and CDR2 YFSETQ. V shed 3 bases, J shed 1 base, and the junction held 3 bases outside the gene matches. The CDR3 sequence is 14 residues long. CDR3 nucleotides: TGCGCCAGCAGCTCAGGACAGGTTAACTATGGCTACACCTTC. Its translation is CASSSGQVNYGYTF.

This rearrangement joins TRBV7-2 to TRBJ1-4, with TRBD1 as a possible D gene (5 bases). V lost 1 base to trimming and J lost 7 bases, with 10 bases between them. Per germline, CDR1 SGHTA and CDR2 FQGNSA. The CDR3 is made up of 14 amino acids. DNA for the CDR3: TGTGCCAGCAGCTTAGGGGGGTTGGGTGAAAAACTGTTTTTT. Encoded protein: CASSLGGLGEKLFF.

The chain uses TRBV29-1 and TRBJ1-2; unclear D gene. Trimming pared 0 bases from V and 3 bases from J, leaving 11 bases between. The CDR3 extends over 14 amino acids. From germline, CDR1 is SQVTM and CDR2 ANQGSEA. Here the CDR3 reads CSVEDLGSYYGYTF. As DNA, the CDR3 is TGCAGCGTTGAAGATCTGGGGTCATACTATGGCTACACCTTC.

J is TRBJ2-1 and V is TRBV29-1, with TRBD1 matching 7 bases. The CDR3 totals 16 residues. CDR1 is SQVTM, CDR2 ANQGSEA, per germline. V gave up 7 bases and J gave up 0 bases; unmatched junction bases: 12. The CDR3 loop is CSARSPQGYSYNEQFF. The CDR3 nucleotides read TGCAGCGCCAGATCCCCACAGGGGTACTCCTACAATGAGCAGTTCTTC.

The V and J genes are TRBV4-3 and TRBJ1-5, with D perhaps matching TRBD1 (6 bases). Trimming removed 0 bases at V and 4 bases at J, with 13 bases between. CDR1 is LGHNA, CDR2 YSLEER, per germline. The CDR3 is 16 amino acids. This chain's CDR3 is CASSQELAGANQPQHF. The CDR3 bases are TGCGCCAGCAGCCAAGAGTTGGCAGGGGCTAATCAGCCCCAGCATTTT.

V is TRBV6-6 and J is TRBJ2-1, with 13 bases aligning to TRBD2. The ends lost 6 bases at V and 8 bases at J; junction bases unmatched: 7. CDR1 MNHNY and CDR2 SVGAGI come from the germline V gene (reference sequence). The CDR3 is made up of 15 amino acids. The CDR3 nucleotides are TGTGCCAGCAGCCCCACTAGCGGGGGGGCGGATGAGCAGTTCTTC. This gives the protein CASSPTSGGADEQFF.

The chain uses TRBV7-2 and TRBJ1-3, with 8 nucleotides matching TRBD1. CDR1 SGHTA and CDR2 FQGNSA come from the germline V gene. This CDR3 spans 15 amino acids. J was trimmed by 3 bases and V by 4 bases; bases with no gene match: 5. In DNA, the CDR3 is TGTGCCAGCAGCTCACCAGGGGGCCTTGGAAACACCATATATTTT. It specifies CASSSPGGLGNTIYF.

The genes are TRBV5-6 and TRBJ2-1; 8 bases are a match to TRBD1. Germline CDR1 is SGHDT and CDR2 is YYEEEE. V lost 4 bases, J lost 0 bases, and 6 bases stayed unmatched. The CDR3 totals 16 residues. CDR3 residues: CASSLRTGSSYNEQFF. The CDR3 DNA is TGTGCCAGCAGCCTTAGGACAGGGAGCTCCTACAATGAGCAGTTCTTC. The whole variable domain, remainder taken from reference TRBV5-6 and TRBJ2-1, is DAGVTQSPTHLIKTRGQQVTLRCSPKSGHDTVSWYQQALGQGPQFIFQYYEEEERQRGNFPDRFSGHQFPNYSSELNVNALLLGDSALYLCASSLRTGSSYNEQFFGPGTRLTVL.

The chain recombines TRBV7-6 with TRBJ2-5; TRBD2 matches at 11 bases. Germline-derived CDR1 and CDR2 are SGHVS and FNYEAQ. The CDR3 loop spans 18 amino acids. V dropped 3 bases and J dropped 4; count of bases not matched to a gene: 13. The CDR3 region has the DNA TGTGCCAGCAGCTTTACGTTGGTAGCGGGGGGGCCCGGAGAGACCCAGTACTTC. Its protein product is CASSFTLVAGGPGETQYF.

The J gene is TRBJ1-4, the V gene TRBV30, with TRBD1 matching over 9 bases. V shed 2 bases, J shed 4 bases, and the junction held 8 bases outside the gene matches. CDR3 length: 16 amino acids. Germline loops: CDR1 GTSNPN, CDR2 SVGIG (reference sequence). CDR3 nucleotides: TGTGCCTGGAGTACTCAACAGGGGGCTTATAATGAAAAACTGTTTTTT. Amino acids: CAWSTQQGAYNEKLFF. The complete variable domain, with remaining parts taken from reference TRBV30 and TRBJ1-4, reads SQTIHQWPATLVQPVGSPLSLECTVEGTSNPNLYWYRQAAGRGLQLLFYSVGIGQISSEVPQNLSASRPQDRQFILSSKKLLLSDSGFYLCAWSTQQGAYNEKLFFGSGTQLSVL.

The V gene is TRBV12-5, the J gene TRBJ1-1, with TRBD1 matching over 8 bases. This CDR3 is 16 amino acids long. The J segment lost 6 bases and the V segment lost 4 bases, leaving 13 bases of the junction unmatched. Germline lookup yields CDR1 LGHNT and CDR2 FRNRAP. CDR3 sequence: CASGSRPGGTLSEAFF. The CDR3, as DNA: TGTGCTAGTGGTTCTCGCCCAGGGGGCACGCTCTCTGAAGCTTTCTTT. Full variable domain (remainder filled in from reference TRBV12-5 and TRBJ1-1): DARVTQTPRHKVTEMGQEVTMRCQPILGHNTVFWYRQTMMQGLELLAYFRNRAPLDDSGMPKDRFSAEMPDATLATLKIQPSEPRDSAVYFCASGSRPGGTLSEAFFGQGTRLTVV.

This sequence joins TRBV6-1 and TRBJ2-5; 9 bases align to TRBD1. The germline V gene encodes CDR1 MNHNS and CDR2 SASEGT. The CDR3 contains 18 residues. Losses at the gene ends were 4 bases for V and 4 bases for J; bases not matched to a gene: 16. As DNA, the CDR3 is TGTGCCAGCAGTGGCCCCGTCGGATTAAACAGGGGGCGAGAGACCCAGTACTTC. This gives the protein CASSGPVGLNRGRETQYF.

This clone was counted between two and nine times. V and J are TRBV24-1 and TRBJ1-1; D possibly corresponds to TRBD1 (5 bases). V was clipped by 3 bases and J by 5 bases, with 6 bases between them. The germline V gene encodes CDR1 KGHDR and CDR2 SFDVKD. The CDR3 is 12 residues long. CDR3 sequence: CATSDGGTEAFF. In DNA form, the CDR3 reads TGTGCCACCAGTGATGGGGGGACTGAAGCTTTCTTT.

The chain couples TRBV3-1 (or the pseudogene TRBV3-2) to TRBJ2-1; D gene ambiguous. V was clipped by 0 bases and J by 7 bases, with 16 bases between them. Per germline, CDR1 LGHDT and CDR2 YNNKEL (reference sequence). This CDR3 contains 16 residues. CDR3 nucleotide sequence: TGTGCCAGCAGCCAAGATAAGAACTACCTGAGGAATGAGCAGTTCTTC. Protein sequence: CASSQDKNYLRNEQFF.

This clone is a singleton in its sample. V is TRBV15 and J is TRBJ2-3; D remains unclear. This CDR3 contains 15 residues. V was clipped by 0 bases and J by 2 bases, with 9 bases between them. The germline V gene has CDR1 LNHNV and CDR2 YYDKDF (reference sequence). The CDR3 loop reads CATSRERAFTDTQYF. The CDR3 nucleotides are TGTGCCACCAGCAGAGAAAGGGCCTTCACAGATACGCAGTATTTT.

The genes are TRBV3-1 (or the pseudogene TRBV3-2) and TRBJ1-3; D gene unclear. In germline, CDR1 is LGHDT, CDR2 YNNKEL (reference sequence). V lost 2 bases to trimming and J lost 4 bases, with 6 bases between them. This CDR3 comprises 13 residues. The DNA for the CDR3 is TGTGCCAGCAGCCAACAACAGGGAAACACCATATATTTT. Its translation: CASSQQQGNTIYF.

The chain has TRBV19 and TRBJ2-2; D ambiguous. Per the germline V gene, CDR1 is LNHDA and CDR2 is SQIVND (reference sequence). Trimming took off 2 bases at V and 6 bases at J, with 7 bases between the two ends. The CDR3 is made up of 13 amino acids. CDR3: CASSIRFSGELFF. Here the CDR3 DNA reads TGTGCCAGTAGTATAAGGTTCTCCGGGGAGCTGTTTTTT.

This clone was recorded once. The J gene is TRBJ2-7, the V gene TRBV7-8; 12 bases match TRBD2. V gave up 5 bases and J gave up 6 bases; unmatched junction bases: 11. The CDR3 runs 16 residues. Germline assignment: CDR1 SGHVS and CDR2 FQNEAQ. CDR3 residues: CASSPQLAGGPREQYV. CDR3 DNA: TGTGCCAGCAGCCCGCAACTAGCGGGGGGCCCCCGCGAGCAGTACGTC.

V gene TRBV6-6 combines with J gene TRBJ1-1, with 7 bases identical to TRBD1. The CDR3 sequence is 11 residues long. The trim removed 10 bases at V and 9 bases at J, leaving 8 bases unmatched. Germline V CDR1 and CDR2: MNHNY, SVGAGI (reference sequence). DNA for the CDR3: TGTGCCATCAGGGGGACAGAGAAAGCTTTCTTT. Its protein product is CAIRGTEKAFF.

The chain links TRBV18 to TRBJ1-2; 12 bases align to TRBD1. Germline lookup yields CDR1 KGHSH and CDR2 LQKENI. This CDR3 contains 14 residues. V trimming: 8 bases; J trimming: 7 bases; junction bases outside the gene matches: 8. CDR3 in amino acids: CASATGTGGTGYTF. The CDR3 DNA reads as TGTGCCAGCGCCACCGGGACAGGGGGCACTGGCTACACCTTC.

V usage is TRBV5-1 and J usage is TRBJ1-3; TRBD1 aligns across 7 bases. The V gene's germline CDR1 is SGHRS and CDR2 YFSETQ. The V segment lost 4 bases and the J segment 0 bases; nucleotides outside the gene matches: 7. The CDR3 has 16 residues. This CDR3 reads CASSRQGILSGNTIYF. CDR3 bases: TGCGCCAGCAGCAGACAGGGCATCCTCTCTGGAAACACCATATATTTT.

The chain has TRBV19 and TRBJ1-2; 8 positions agree with TRBD1. CDR1 is LNHDA and CDR2 is SQIVND in the germline V gene (reference sequence). The CDR3 has 14 residues. Trimming cost V 5 bases and J 2 bases; bases outside gene matches: 4. In DNA, the CDR3 is TGTGCCAGTAGTCCAGACAGGGGCAACTATGGCTACACCTTC. Translation: CASSPDRGNYGYTF.

The chain uses TRBV11-3 and TRBJ1-6; D not resolved. This CDR3 region has 13 residues. CDR1 is SGHNT, CDR2 YENEEA, per germline. V was cut by 0 bases and J by 10 bases, with 7 bases left in between. The CDR3 sequence is CASSLDVNSPLHF. For the CDR3, the DNA is TGTGCCAGCAGCTTAGATGTGAACTCACCCCTCCACTTT.

The genes are TRBV28 and TRBJ1-5; D may be TRBD1 (5 bases). The V end lost 7 bases, the J end lost 5 bases, and 12 bases lay between the germline ends. The V gene's germline CDR1 is MDHEN and CDR2 SYDVKM. CDR3 size: 13 residues. CDR3 nucleotide sequence: TGTGCCAGCAATTCAGGGAGGTATCAGCCCCAGCATTTT. Translated, it gives CASNSGRYQPQHF. Variable domain in full (rest from reference TRBV28 and TRBJ1-5): DVKVTQSSRYLVKRTGEKVFLECVQDMDHENMFWYRQDPGLGLRLIYFSYDVKMKEKGDIPEGYSVSREKKERFSLILESASTNQTSMYLCASNSGRYQPQHFGDGTRLSIL.

The chain has TRBV15 and TRBJ2-5; D is unresolved. The CDR3 runs 14 residues. In germline, CDR1 is LNHNV, CDR2 YYDKDF (reference sequence). With 2 bases removed from V and 5 bases from J, the gap between germline ends came to 12 bases. CDR3 in amino acids: CATSRSGPPETQYF. CDR3 in DNA: TGTGCCACCAGCAGATCTGGCCCCCCTGAGACCCAGTACTTC. The variable domain in full, completed from reference TRBV15 and TRBJ2-5, reads DAMVIQNPRYQVTQFGKPVTLSCSQTLNHNVMYWYQQKSSQAPKLLFHYYDKDFNNEADTPDNFQSRRPNTSFCFLDIRSPGLGDTAMYLCATSRSGPPETQYFGPGTRLLVL.

This sequence joins TRBV9 and TRBJ1-1; perhaps TRBD1 as D (5 bases). The CDR3 runs to 15 residues. Germline V gives CDR1 SGDLS, CDR2 YYNGEE. V lost 0 bases and J lost 3, with 12 bases in between. The CDR3 spells CASSVGPGLHTEAFF. The CDR3 coding sequence is TGTGCCAGCAGCGTAGGGCCAGGGTTGCACACTGAAGCTTTCTTT.

This clone was seen once. The chain employs TRBV11-2 and TRBJ1-1; unclear D gene. CDR1 is SGHAT and CDR2 is FQNNGV in the germline V gene. The CDR3 consists of 13 residues. The V end was cut by 5 bases, the J end by 1 base, with 8 bases between. The CDR3 spells CASSLQGNTEAFF. The CDR3 coding sequence is TGTGCCAGCAGCCTCCAAGGGAACACTGAAGCTTTCTTT.

This clone turned up a few times. This chain links TRBV14 with TRBJ1-2; possible D gene TRBD1, 5 bases. V lost 4 bases and J 8 bases, leaving 20 bases between the germline ends. The germline CDR1 and CDR2 sequences are SGHDN and FVKESK. The CDR3 loop spans 15 amino acids. CDR3 amino acids: CASSPGRLGFGGYTF. The CDR3 region has the DNA TGTGCCAGCAGCCCGGGACGGTTGGGATTTGGGGGCTACACCTTC. The whole variable domain, filled in from reference TRBV14 and TRBJ1-2, reads EAGVTQFPSHSVIEKGQTVTLRCDPISGHDNLYWYRRVMGKEIKFLLHFVKESKQDESGMPNNRFLAERTGGTYSTLKVQPAELEDSGVYFCASSPGRLGFGGYTFGSGTRLTVV.

J is TRBJ1-2 and V is TRBV13; TRBD1 is a possible D gene (5 bases). The CDR3 totals 14 residues. CDR1 and CDR2 (germline): PRHDT, FYEKMQ (reference sequence). V lost 3 bases and J 2 bases, leaving 10 bases between the germline ends. CDR3 sequence: CASSLGSGNYGYTF. CDR3 DNA: TGTGCCAGCAGCTTGGGTTCAGGGAACTATGGCTACACCTTC. Supplemented by reference TRBV13 and TRBJ1-2, the full variable domain reads AAGVIQSPRHLIKEKRETATLKCYPIPRHDTVYWYQQGPGQDPQFLISFYEKMQSDKGSIPDRFSAQQFSDYHSELNMSSLELGDSALYFCASSLGSGNYGYTFGSGTRLTVV.